The clone carrying this T cell receptor beta chain was picked up a small number of times. What it binds is not known. These data are taken from a study of post-analysis software for immune sequencing data. Tagging with unique molecular identifiers was a feature of the TCR beta cDNA libraries. MiXCR, run by TCRdb on the PCR reads, gives a single entry per CDR3 protein. The repertoire holds about 170,000 distinct CDR3 sequences, 30% seen once, with less than 1.6% in the top ten. Overall study findings and caveats: Strong co-clustering by F measure was seen for same-batch samples. Patients showed TRBV5-6, TRBV5-1 and TRBV20-1 among five TRBV segments more frequent than in controls. Multiple sclerosis patients showed significantly lower normalized Chao1 diversity than controls did.

CDR3 size: 15 residues. The V end lost 3 bases, the J end lost 0 bases, and 10 bases lay between the germline ends. Germline CDR1 MNHEY, CDR2 SMNVEV (reference sequence). This sequence joins TRBV27 and TRBJ2-3; possible D gene TRBD2, 5 bases. The sequence was obtained from a girl between 10 and 17 years old with multiple sclerosis. The sample consisted of blood. CDR3 sequence: CASSLVPGSTDTQYF. The CDR3 nucleotides are TGTGCCAGCAGTTTGGTGCCGGGGAGCACAGATACGCAGTATTTT.